This TCR beta chain was sequenced in a study of human T cells and chemical hapten exposure. Total RNA came from unfractionated whole blood. One entry per CDR3 protein results from TCRdb running MiXCR on the 5' RACE reads. The profile shows around 82,000 distinct CDR3 sequences, roughly 7.7% of them singletons. Whole-study results and caveats: Following DPC sensitization, TCRs present above 1 in 1000 frequency showed no change.

At least ten counts were recorded for this clonotype. Its antigen is not known. Trimming removed 4 bases from V and 5 bases from J; junction bases left unmatched: 6. The CDR3 runs to 15 residues. Per the germline V gene, CDR1 is SGHDT and CDR2 is YYEEEE. The receptor was derived from a male donor in good health. V gene TRBV5-6 combines with J gene TRBJ2-5; TRBD2 aligns across 12 bases. The CDR3 region is CASSPRTSGTETQYF. The CDR3 nucleotides read TGTGCCAGCAGCCCCCGGACTAGCGGGACCGAGACCCAGTACTTC. The variable domain in full, completed from reference TRBV5-6 and TRBJ2-5, reads DAGVTQSPTHLIKTRGQQVTLRCSPKSGHDTVSWYQQALGQGPQFIFQYYEEEERQRGNFPDRFSGHQFPNYSSELNVNALLLGDSALYLCASSPRTSGTETQYFGPGTRLLVL.